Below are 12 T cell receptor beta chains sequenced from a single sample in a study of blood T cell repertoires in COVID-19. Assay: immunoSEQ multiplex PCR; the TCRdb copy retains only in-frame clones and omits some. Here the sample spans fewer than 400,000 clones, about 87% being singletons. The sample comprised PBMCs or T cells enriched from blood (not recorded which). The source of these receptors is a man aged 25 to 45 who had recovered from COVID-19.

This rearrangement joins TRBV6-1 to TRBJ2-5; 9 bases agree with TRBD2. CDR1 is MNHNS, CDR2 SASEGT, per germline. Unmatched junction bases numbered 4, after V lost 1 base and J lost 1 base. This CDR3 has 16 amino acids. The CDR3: CASSEVAGGPQETQYF. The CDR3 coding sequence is TGTGCCAGCAGTGAAGTGGCGGGGGGGCCCCAAGAGACCCAGTACTTC.

Here the CDR3 DNA reads TGTGCCAGCACCCTTAGACTTAGCACAGATACGCAGTATTTT. Its protein product is CASTLRLSTDTQYF. The genes are TRBV7-8 and TRBJ2-3, with D unresolved. This CDR3 is 14 amino acids long. With 7 bases removed from V and 0 bases from J, the gap between germline ends came to 11 bases. Germline CDR1 reads SGHVS; CDR2 reads FQNEAQ.

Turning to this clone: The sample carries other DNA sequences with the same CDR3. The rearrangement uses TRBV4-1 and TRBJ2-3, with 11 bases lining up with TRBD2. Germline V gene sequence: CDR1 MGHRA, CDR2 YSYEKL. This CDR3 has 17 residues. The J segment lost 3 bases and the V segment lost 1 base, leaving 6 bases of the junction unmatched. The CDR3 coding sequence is TGCGCCAGCAGCCAAGGGCTAGCGGGGGGAGGGACAGATACGCAGTATTTT. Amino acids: CASSQGLAGGGTDTQYF.

CDR3 amino acids: CASRYGDRGVDEQYF. CDR3 nucleotides: TGTGCCAGCAGATATGGGGACAGGGGCGTCGACGAGCAGTACTTC. The chain carries TRBV7-2 and TRBJ2-7; 10 bases are a match to TRBD1. Germline V gene lookup returns CDR1 SGHTA and CDR2 FQGNSA. CDR3 length: 15 residues. Trimming at V came to 6 bases and at J to 5 bases, leaving 10 bases not matched to a gene. Looking up the rest from reference TRBV7-2 and TRBJ2-7 gives the full variable domain: GAGVSQSPSNKVTEKGKDVELRCDPISGHTALYWYRQSLGQGLEFLIYFQGNSAPDKSGLPSDRFSAERTGGSVSTLTIQRTQQEDSAVYLCASRYGDRGVDEQYFGPGTRLTVT.

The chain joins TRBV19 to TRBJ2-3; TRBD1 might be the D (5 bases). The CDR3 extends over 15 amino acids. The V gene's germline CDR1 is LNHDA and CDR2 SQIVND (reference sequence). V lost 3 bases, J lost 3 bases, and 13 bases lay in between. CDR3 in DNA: TGTGCCAGTAGTATTGGTGCAGGGTTTACAGATACGCAGTATTTT. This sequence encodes CASSIGAGFTDTQYF.

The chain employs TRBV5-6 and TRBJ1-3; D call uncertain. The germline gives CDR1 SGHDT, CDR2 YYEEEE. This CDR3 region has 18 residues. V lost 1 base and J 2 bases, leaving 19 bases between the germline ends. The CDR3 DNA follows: TGTGCCAGCAGCTTGTGGGTGCGCGGCCACTCTGCTGGAAACACCATATATTTT. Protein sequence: CASSLWVRGHSAGNTIYF.

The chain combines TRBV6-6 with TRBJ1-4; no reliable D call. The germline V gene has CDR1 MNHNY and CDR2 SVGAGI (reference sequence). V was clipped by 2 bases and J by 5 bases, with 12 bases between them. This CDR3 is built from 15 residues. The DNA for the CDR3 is TGTGCCAGCAGTTACGTGGCGGTAGCGAATGAAAAACTGTTTTTT. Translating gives CASSYVAVANEKLFF.

DNA of the CDR3: TGTGCCAGCAGTGACTACAGGGGGCTTGACACTGAAGCTTTCTTT. Its translation is CASSDYRGLDTEAFF. The genes are TRBV25-1 and TRBJ1-1; 9 nucleotides match TRBD1. This CDR3 is built from 15 residues. Germline V CDR1 and CDR2: MGHDK, SYGVNS. With 3 bases clipped from V and 3 bases from J, the junction kept 5 bases outside the gene matches.

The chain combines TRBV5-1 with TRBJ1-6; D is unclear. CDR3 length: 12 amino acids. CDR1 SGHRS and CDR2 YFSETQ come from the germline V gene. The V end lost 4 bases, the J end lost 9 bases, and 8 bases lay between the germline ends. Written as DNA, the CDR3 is TGCGCCAGCAGCGAGGGTGGTTCACCCCTCCACTTT. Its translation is CASSEGGSPLHF.

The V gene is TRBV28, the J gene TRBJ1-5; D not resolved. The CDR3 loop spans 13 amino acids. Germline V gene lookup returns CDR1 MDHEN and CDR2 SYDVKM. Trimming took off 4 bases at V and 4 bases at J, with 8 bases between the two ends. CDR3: CASSYSLNQPQHF. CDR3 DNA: TGTGCCAGCAGTTACAGCCTAAATCAGCCCCAGCATTTT.

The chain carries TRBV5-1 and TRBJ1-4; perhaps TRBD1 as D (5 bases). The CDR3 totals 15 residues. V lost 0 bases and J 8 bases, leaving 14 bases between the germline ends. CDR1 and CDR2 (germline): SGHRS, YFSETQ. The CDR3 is CASSLALGAGEKLFF. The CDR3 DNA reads TGCGCCAGCAGCTTGGCCTTAGGGGCAGGGGAAAAACTGTTTTTT.

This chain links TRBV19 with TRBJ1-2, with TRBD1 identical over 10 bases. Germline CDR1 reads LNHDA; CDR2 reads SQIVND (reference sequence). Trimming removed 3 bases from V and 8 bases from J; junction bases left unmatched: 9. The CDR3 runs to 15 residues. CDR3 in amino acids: CASSIPDRGRVGYTF. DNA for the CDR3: TGTGCCAGTAGTATTCCCGACAGGGGGCGAGTGGGCTACACCTTC.